One and the same sample provided the 2 T cell receptor beta chains below, sequenced in a study of cytomegalovirus exposure and HLA in healthy donors. PCR primers comprised 60 Vbeta and 13 Jbeta primers. The assay was immunoSEQ multiplex PCR, and TCRdb's table has in-frame clones only and misses some. This sample has 120,000 to 150,000 clones, with 78% found just once. The source material was PBMCs. The receptor set was obtained from a woman aged 40 to 50 in good health and CMV-seropositive.

The chain employs TRBV7-9 and TRBJ1-1; TRBD1 might be the D (5 bases). Germline CDR1 and CDR2: SEHNR and FQNEAQ (reference sequence). V lost 1 base and J 1 base, leaving 13 bases between the germline ends. The CDR3 has 16 amino acids. The CDR3 sequence: CASSLDGRGENTEAFF. DNA for the CDR3: TGTGCCAGCAGCTTAGACGGAAGGGGTGAGAACACTGAAGCTTTCTTT.

The chain links TRBV5-1 to TRBJ1-1, with a weak D call TRBD1 (5 bases). Germline V lookup: CDR1 SGHRS, CDR2 YFSETQ. Trimming stripped 2 bases from V and 5 bases from J, with 13 bases between. The CDR3 is 14 amino acids. CDR3 sequence reads: CASSFGRVMTEAFF. CDR3 nucleotide sequence: TGCGCCAGCAGCTTCGGCAGGGTTATGACTGAAGCTTTCTTT.